This T cell receptor beta chain was found in a study of T cell repertoires in cytomegalovirus infection. Across the study: As its CMV epitopes, the study selected recently identified HLA-C-restricted and well-studied HLA-B-restricted targets.

This clonotype was counted a few times. The antigen remains unidentified. Each CDR3 protein gets one entry after TCRdb re-called the reads with MiXCR. The sample holds some 110,000 distinct CDR3 sequences, 32% seen once. The TCR comes from a human donor in good health (CMV status not recorded). Some clones in this sample may be carry-over from other donors' samples. This specimen was CD8+ T cells from cultured PBMCs, taken from culture after CMV antigen stimulation.

CDR3 protein: CASPSGGPPYNEQFF. The CDR3 DNA reads as TGTGCCAGCCCTTCGGGTGGACCCCCCTACAATGAGCAGTTCTTC. The chain couples TRBV2 to TRBJ2-1; the D is unclear. The CDR3 is made up of 15 amino acids. Germline V lookup: CDR1 SNHLY, CDR2 FYNNEI. V was cut by 8 bases and J by 2 bases, with 16 bases left in between.